A selection of T cell receptor beta chains follows, all from one sample in a study of blood T cell repertoires in COVID-19. The method was immunoSEQ multiplex PCR; TCRdb's version includes in-frame clones alone and lacks a portion of them. Among around 310,000 clones listed, 89% were seen once. Sequenced input: PBMCs or T cells enriched from blood (not recorded which). Receptors were obtained from a woman aged 25-40 years who had recovered from COVID-19. CDR3s include the opening cysteine and the closing phenylalanine or tryptophan. The D gene is left open where the match is weak. Rows may omit the clone size; those that give it use once, few, many or a size class.

DNA | CDR3 | V | D | size | J
TGTGCCAGCAGCTCCCGACAGGGACGAAATGAAAAACTGTTTTTT | CASSSRQGRNEKLFF | TRBV9 | TRBD1 | . | TRBJ1-4
TGCGCCAGCAGCTCGTCAGATGAGCAGTTCTTC | CASSSSDEQFF | TRBV5-1 | . | . | TRBJ2-1
TGTGCCAGCAGCTTAGTAGGGGGGCCCCAGCATTTT | CASSLVGGPQHF | TRBV7-9 | . | . | TRBJ1-5
TGTGCCAGCAGCCAAGATTTGCGGGAGTTTGTCGACGAGCAGTACTTC | CASSQDLREFVDEQYF | TRBV4-2 | TRBD2 | . | TRBJ2-7
TGTGCCAGCAGCCAAGATCGGGGGGAGCAGTACTTC | CASSQDRGEQYF | TRBV3-1/TRBV3-2 | . | . | TRBJ2-7
TGTGCCAGCAGTGAATTGGGGAGCCTCACAGTTGGCTACACCTTC | CASSELGSLTVGYTF | TRBV25-1 | . | . | TRBJ1-2
TGTGCCAGCAGCTTAGAACTGTTTCAGGGATTCCACAATGAGCAGTTCTTC | CASSLELFQGFHNEQFF | TRBV11-2 | . | . | TRBJ2-1
TGTGCCACCGGCAGGGGGCACTTC | CATGRGHF | TRBV21-1 | . | once | TRBJ2-7
TGTGCCAGTAGTACACTCAGCACAGATACGCAGTATTTT | CASSTLSTDTQYF | TRBV19 | . | . | TRBJ2-3
TGTGCCAGCAGCTCCTTCGGGACACCGAACACTGAAGCTTTCTTT | CASSSFGTPNTEAFF | TRBV7-9 | . | . | TRBJ1-1
TGTGCCAGCAGCTTGTATTCGTCGTATCGCGGCGAGCAGTACTTC | CASSLYSSYRGEQYF | TRBV5-6 | . | . | TRBJ2-7
TGTGCCACCAGCAGAGTGCTAAACACTGAAGCTTTCTTT | CATSRVLNTEAFF | TRBV15 | . | . | TRBJ1-1
TGTGCCAGCTCACCACTTGAGGGACTGCCTCGTGAGACCCAGTACTTC | CASSPLEGLPRETQYF | TRBV18 | . | . | TRBJ2-5
TGTGCCAGCAGCTTAGACAGTAGCTCCTATAATTCACCCCTCCACTTT | CASSLDSSSYNSPLHF | TRBV7-6 | . | . | TRBJ1-6
TGTGCCAGCAGCGGAGGGATCGGGAGCACTGAAGCTTTCTTT | CASSGGIGSTEAFF | TRBV6-5 | . | . | TRBJ1-1
TGTGCCAGCAGTCCGGGAGTTGGACAAGGGGCCAACGTCCTGACTTTC | CASSPGVGQGANVLTF | TRBV6-4 | . | . | TRBJ2-6
TGTGCCAGTCGGCCGGACAGGGGTACAGATACGCAGTATTTT | CASRPDRGTDTQYF | TRBV19 | TRBD1 | . | TRBJ2-3
TGTGCCAGCAGACCGGGACAGGGTTCCCCCTACGAGCAGTACTTC | CASRPGQGSPYEQYF | TRBV28 | TRBD1 | . | TRBJ2-7
TGTGCCAGCAGTTTGACTATGCACCTGGGGGAGCAGTACTTC | CASSLTMHLGEQYF | TRBV27 | . | . | TRBJ2-7
TGTGCCAGCAGCTTAGGCCGGGGGTTCAACGAGCAGTACTTC | CASSLGRGFNEQYF | TRBV11-3 | . | once | TRBJ2-7
TGTGCCAGCAGCATCGGGACTAGGAGATTCTCCTACGAGCAGTACTTC | CASSIGTRRFSYEQYF | TRBV7-6 | TRBD2 | . | TRBJ2-7
TGTGCCAGCAGTGACGGACTAGCGCTGGAGACAGATACGCAGTATTTT | CASSDGLALETDTQYF | TRBV6-1 | TRBD2 | . | TRBJ2-3
TGTGCCAGCACGGGACAGAATAATGAAAAACTGTTTTTT | CASTGQNNEKLFF | TRBV28 | TRBD1 | . | TRBJ1-4
TGCGCCAGCAGCCGGGCGGTGGCAGGGAAGGTGAGGAATGAAAAACTGTTTTTT | CASSRAVAGKVRNEKLFF | TRBV5-1 | . | . | TRBJ1-4
TGTGCCATCAGTGAGTCGGGGGAGGGGCAGCCCCAGCATTTT | CAISESGEGQPQHF | TRBV10-3 | . | . | TRBJ1-5
TGTGCCAGCAGCGACGGACAGGGGGATTTTCAGCCCCAGCATTTT | CASSDGQGDFQPQHF | TRBV9 | TRBD1 | . | TRBJ1-5
TGTGCCAGCAGCCCCGGGGGAGATACTGAAGCTTTCTTT | CASSPGGDTEAFF | TRBV7-9 | . | . | TRBJ1-1
TGTGCCAGTAGTATCCCGACAGGAGATAATGAAAAACTGTTTTTT | CASSIPTGDNEKLFF | TRBV19 | . | . | TRBJ1-4
TGTGCCAGCAGCCAAACGGGGGGATCTGGAAACACCATATATTTT | CASSQTGGSGNTIYF | TRBV3-1/TRBV3-2 | . | . | TRBJ1-3
TGTGCCAGCAGCCAAATCTTAACCGGGACAAGGGCGACTGAAGCTTTCTTT | CASSQILTGTRATEAFF | TRBV3-1/TRBV3-2 | . | . | TRBJ1-1
TGTGCCACCAGCGATCGTCTAGCAGATGGCTACACCTTC | CATSDRLADGYTF | TRBV24-1 | . | once | TRBJ1-2
TGTGCCAGCAGCCAAGAGGGAATGGAGGACACTGAAGCTTTCTTT | CASSQEGMEDTEAFF | TRBV3-1/TRBV3-2 | . | . | TRBJ1-1
TGCGCCAGCAGCTTAACAGGGGATGGGGCCAACGTCCTGACTTTC | CASSLTGDGANVLTF | TRBV5-1 | TRBD1 | . | TRBJ2-6
TGCAGCGTTGAAGTAGCCTCTCTGGAGTTCTTC | CSVEVASLEFF | TRBV29-1 | . | . | TRBJ2-1